The 29 T cell receptor beta chains below come from one sample, sequenced in a study of beta chain features in type 1 diabetes. Study findings and constraints: Within each of all four CD4+ subsets, Type 1 diabetes patients had TCRB CDR3s that were moderately but significantly shorter.

The entirety of the isolated RNA underwent reverse transcription, so expressed TCRB transcripts were sequenced. Assay used: immunoSEQ multiplex PCR; TCRdb lists only in-frame clones, some missing. The data show roughly 180,000 clones, 6% to 9% seen once. Antigens of these TCRs are unknown. The sequencing sample was made of central memory CD4+ T cells from blood. The receptor set was obtained from a man younger than 35 with type 1 diabetes.

This clone has only a few counts. The chain combines TRBV18 with TRBJ2-3; D is uncertain. The CDR3 has 13 residues. The germline CDR1 and CDR2 sequences are KGHSH and LQKENI. Trimming took off 3 bases at V and 1 base at J, with 5 bases between the two ends. This CDR3 is CASSPSGTDTQYF. The DNA for the CDR3 is TGTGCCAGCTCACCCTCGGGCACAGATACGCAGTATTTT.

CDR3 sequence: CASRDQTGAGEQFF. CDR3 nucleotide sequence: TGTGCCAGCAGGGACCAAACAGGGGCGGGTGAGCAGTTCTTC. The V and J genes are TRBV2 and TRBJ2-1, with 7 bases identical to TRBD1. Germline V gene lookup returns CDR1 SNHLY and CDR2 FYNNEI. The CDR3 contains 14 residues. J was trimmed by 9 bases and V by 6 bases; bases with no gene match: 11.

This clone was counted only a few times. The chain has TRBV27 and TRBJ1-1; D ambiguous. V was trimmed by 3 bases and J by 0 bases, leaving 8 bases between them. Germline V gene sequence: CDR1 MNHEY, CDR2 SMNVEV (reference sequence). The CDR3 spans 14 residues. CDR3 sequence: CASSLNAVNTEAFF. The CDR3 DNA is TGTGCCAGCAGTTTGAACGCGGTGAACACTGAAGCTTTCTTT.

This chain joins TRBV7-9 and TRBJ1-1; 9 nucleotides line up with TRBD1. Per germline, CDR1 SEHNR and CDR2 FQNEAQ (reference sequence). The CDR3 contains 14 residues. V shed 8 bases, J shed 4 bases, and the junction held 8 bases outside the gene matches. DNA of the CDR3: TGTGCCAGCTCTAAGGGACAGGGTACCACTGAAGCTTTCTTT. Its translation: CASSKGQGTTEAFF.

This clone was detected a few times. This chain links TRBV28 with TRBJ2-2, with D maybe TRBD1 (6 bases). The CDR3 length is 15 residues. V dropped 6 bases and J dropped 6 bases, with 17 bases sitting between them. Germline lookup yields CDR1 MDHEN and CDR2 SYDVKM. CDR3 bases: TGTGCCAGCAGGGCCGGGACACGGTTCTCCGGGGAGCTGTTTTTT. This sequence encodes CASRAGTRFSGELFF.

This chain joins TRBV27 and TRBJ1-1, with TRBD1 identical over 10 bases. The CDR3 loop spans 14 amino acids. The V gene's germline CDR1 is MNHEY and CDR2 SMNVEV (reference sequence). The V segment lost 5 bases and the J segment 6 bases; nucleotides outside the gene matches: 6. CDR3 sequence (DNA): TGTGCCAGCAGTGCGACAGGGGGCCCGGCTGAAGCTTTCTTT. The encoded protein is CASSATGGPAEAFF.

This chain links TRBV5-1 with TRBJ2-5; TRBD2 might be the D (5 bases). The germline gives CDR1 SGHRS, CDR2 YFSETQ. V was clipped by 1 base and J by 5 bases, with 15 bases between them. This CDR3 comprises 15 residues. In DNA form, the CDR3 reads TGCGCCAGCAGCTTGTTGGCTTCTTCGGGGGAGACCCAGTACTTC. This codes for CASSLLASSGETQYF.

The J gene is TRBJ1-1, the V gene TRBV19; tentative D call: TRBD1 (5 bases). The ends were cut back, 6 bases at V and 4 bases at J, with 15 bases in the middle. The CDR3 loop spans 14 amino acids. The germline V gene encodes CDR1 LNHDA and CDR2 SQIVND (reference sequence). The CDR3 region is CASSPGGGVTEAFF. CDR3 bases: TGTGCCAGTAGCCCCGGGGGTGGGGTCACTGAAGCTTTCTTT.

In DNA, the CDR3 is TGTGCCTGGAGTGTGGCTAACCGGGAGGAAAAACTGTTTTTT. The encoded protein is CAWSVANREEKLFF. The V call is TRBV30, the J call TRBJ1-4; D ambiguous. V was pared by 0 bases and J by 8 bases, with 13 bases between. Germline lookup yields CDR1 GTSNPN and CDR2 SVGIG (reference sequence). This CDR3 region has 14 residues.

As DNA, the CDR3 is TGTGCCAGCAGTTTTCCGGGAGGGATTCAAGAGACCCAGTACTTC. Amino acid sequence: CASSFPGGIQETQYF. The V call is TRBV27, the J call TRBJ2-5, with TRBD2 identical over 8 bases. V dropped 3 bases and J dropped 2; count of bases not matched to a gene: 5. The V gene's germline CDR1 is MNHEY and CDR2 SMNVEV (reference sequence). This CDR3 is built from 15 residues.

The chain is built from TRBV6-5 and TRBJ2-4; a possible D gene is TRBD1 (6 bases). V lost 0 bases, J lost 7 bases, and 13 bases lay in between. The germline V gene has CDR1 MNHEY and CDR2 SVGAGI. The CDR3 length is 15 residues. This CDR3 reads CASSYSGAQGNIQYF. CDR3 coding DNA: TGTGCCAGCAGTTACTCCGGAGCTCAGGGGAACATTCAGTACTTC.

This rearrangement joins TRBV7-6 to TRBJ1-2, with 8 nucleotides matching TRBD1. The germline gives CDR1 SGHVS, CDR2 FNYEAQ. J gave up 5 bases and V 5 bases, and 10 bases lay outside the gene matches. The CDR3 has 15 residues. CDR3 residues: CASSPRPQGGYGYTF. The CDR3 DNA sequence: TGTGCCAGCAGCCCGAGGCCACAGGGGGGGTATGGCTACACCTTC. The entire variable domain, with the rest obtained from reference TRBV7-6 and TRBJ1-2, is as follows: GAGVSQSPRYKVTKRGQDVALRCDPISGHVSLYWYRQALGQGPEFLTYFNYEAQQDKSGLPNDRFSAERPEGSISTLTIQRTEQRDSAMYRCASSPRPQGGYGYTFGSGTRLTVV.

This clone has a handful of counts. J is TRBJ2-1 and V is TRBV5-1, with D hard to call. V lost 0 bases, J lost 0 bases, and 10 bases lay in between. The CDR3 extends over 16 amino acids. From germline, CDR1 is SGHRS and CDR2 YFSETQ. The CDR3, as DNA: TGCGCCAGCAGCTTGGCCCCTCGAGGCTCCTACAATGAGCAGTTCTTC. As protein: CASSLAPRGSYNEQFF.

This clone was counted between two and nine times. This rearrangement joins TRBV7-2 to TRBJ2-7; 7 positions match TRBD1. Germline CDR1 and CDR2: SGHTA and FQGNSA. J lost 4 bases, V lost 0 bases, and 6 bases had no gene match. The CDR3 covers 15 residues. CDR3 bases: TGTGCCAGCAGCTTAGCGACAGGGTCGAATTACGAGCAGTACTTC. This gives the protein CASSLATGSNYEQYF.

This clone was seen only a few times. The chain employs TRBV5-1 and TRBJ2-3; D is possibly TRBD2 (7 bases). CDR1 and CDR2 (germline): SGHRS, YFSETQ. Trimming cost V 3 bases and J 0 bases, with 17 bases left between them. The CDR3 loop spans 17 amino acids. The CDR3 reads CASSSGAGGASTDTQYF. CDR3 DNA: TGCGCCAGCAGCTCCGGGGCTGGGGGGGCTAGCACAGATACGCAGTATTTT.

The chain carries TRBV11-1 and TRBJ2-5; D possibly corresponds to TRBD2 (6 bases). Germline V lookup: CDR1 SGHAT, CDR2 FQDESV (reference sequence). This CDR3 spans 16 amino acids. V lost 1 base and J lost 0, with 12 bases in between. The CDR3 reads CASSLEASEYQETQYF. DNA for the CDR3: TGTGCCAGCAGCTTAGAAGCTAGCGAGTACCAAGAGACCCAGTACTTC.

This clone turned up a few times. V usage is TRBV7-2 and J usage is TRBJ2-2, with 11 bases aligning to TRBD2. The CDR3 sequence is 15 residues long. With V trimmed by 2 bases and J by 8 bases, 4 bases remained unmatched. Germline CDR1 is SGHTA and CDR2 is FQGNSA. This CDR3 reads CASSLFSGGAGELFF. The CDR3, as DNA: TGTGCCAGCAGCTTATTTAGCGGGGGGGCGGGGGAGCTGTTTTTT.

The chain combines TRBV5-4 with TRBJ1-2; 8 bases align to TRBD1. Germline CDR1 and CDR2: SGHNT and YYREEE (reference sequence). Losses at the gene ends were 0 bases for V and 6 bases for J; bases not matched to a gene: 4. There are 14 residues in the CDR3. CDR3 sequence (DNA): TGTGCCAGCAGCTTGGATACAGGGGGTAATGGCTACACCTTC. It encodes CASSLDTGGNGYTF.

Turning to this clone: Other DNA sequences in the same sample also yield this CDR3. This chain's CDR3 is CAIRGTSGNTGELFF. CDR3 nucleotides: TGTGCCATCAGGGGGACTAGCGGGAACACCGGGGAGCTGTTTTTT. The chain employs TRBV10-3 and TRBJ2-2; 11 nucleotides line up with TRBD2. V trimming: 6 bases; J trimming: 1 base; junction bases outside the gene matches: 1. The CDR3 is 15 residues long. Per the germline V gene, CDR1 is ENHRY and CDR2 is SYGVKD.

The table lists this clone with a few counts. The genes are TRBV5-1 and TRBJ2-7; TRBD2 is a possible D gene (5 bases). Germline values: CDR1 SGHRS, CDR2 YFSETQ. This CDR3 spans 13 amino acids. V was trimmed by 1 base and J by 7 bases, leaving 12 bases between them. The CDR3 spells CASSLTGEFEQYF. In DNA form, the CDR3 reads TGCGCCAGCAGCTTGACTGGGGAGTTTGAGCAGTACTTC.

This clone appeared a few times. This chain links TRBV5-1 with TRBJ2-5, with 7 positions matching TRBD1. V gave up 0 bases and J gave up 7 bases; unmatched junction bases: 12. This CDR3 region has 16 residues. The germline gives CDR1 SGHRS, CDR2 YFSETQ. CDR3 loop: CASSLVSGTEEGTQYF. The CDR3 region has the DNA TGCGCCAGCAGCTTGGTTTCGGGGACAGAGGAAGGGACCCAGTACTTC. Full variable domain (remainder filled in from reference TRBV5-1 and TRBJ2-5): KAGVTQTPRYLIKTRGQQVTLSCSPISGHRSVSWYQQTPGQGLQFLFEYFSETQRNKGNFPGRFSGRQFSNSRSEMNVSTLELGDSALYLCASSLVSGTEEGTQYFGPGTRLLVL.

The chain joins TRBV30 to TRBJ1-1, with D tentatively TRBD1 (5 bases). With 5 bases removed from V and 1 base from J, the gap between germline ends came to 11 bases. The CDR3 runs 13 residues. CDR1 and CDR2 (germline): GTSNPN, SVGIG (reference sequence). The CDR3 coding sequence is TGTGCCTGGGCGAGGGACTCGAACACTGAAGCTTTCTTT. It encodes CAWARDSNTEAFF.

This clone was detected a few times. CDR3 protein: CASSMALAGSGNEQFF. The DNA for the CDR3 is TGCGCCAGCAGCATGGCACTAGCGGGGAGTGGCAATGAGCAGTTCTTC. This sequence joins TRBV5-1 and TRBJ2-1; 10 positions match TRBD2. This CDR3 has 16 residues. V lost 4 bases to trimming and J lost 6 bases; unmatched junction nucleotides: 10. CDR1 SGHRS and CDR2 YFSETQ come from the germline V gene. The whole variable domain, filled in from reference TRBV5-1 and TRBJ2-1, reads KAGVTQTPRYLIKTRGQQVTLSCSPISGHRSVSWYQQTPGQGLQFLFEYFSETQRNKGNFPGRFSGRQFSNSRSEMNVSTLELGDSALYLCASSMALAGSGNEQFFGPGTRLTVL.

The sample holds a few counts of this clone. The chain employs TRBV29-1 and TRBJ1-4; a possible D gene is TRBD1 (6 bases). Between the trimmed V and J ends, which lost 6 bases and 2 bases, there was a span of 13 bases. The CDR3 has 14 residues. Germline V gene data show CDR1 as SQVTM and CDR2 as ANQGSEA. The CDR3, as DNA: TGCAGCGTGACGGGGACATTGACTAATGAAAAACTGTTTTTT. It is translated as CSVTGTLTNEKLFF.

This chain links TRBV25-1 with TRBJ1-3, with TRBD1 as a possible D gene (6 bases). The CDR3 sequence is 15 residues long. V was trimmed by 0 bases and J by 8 bases, leaving 14 bases between them. Germline CDR1 and CDR2: MGHDK and SYGVNS. The CDR3 DNA follows: TGTGCCAGCAGTGAATACTTCGGCGAGGGGGACACCATATATTTT. Translating it yields CASSEYFGEGDTIYF.

Only a few counts were recorded for this clone. The CDR3 DNA follows: TGTGCCACCCTGTCCTCAGGCAACCCAGAGCAGTACTTC. This encodes CATLSSGNPEQYF. The chain employs TRBV7-9 and TRBJ2-7, with unresolved D. The CDR3 totals 13 residues. The V gene lost 10 bases and the J gene lost 7 bases, with 20 bases spanning the gap. CDR1 and CDR2 from the germline V gene are SEHNR and FQNEAQ (reference sequence).

The chain has TRBV7-9 and TRBJ1-1; 10 bases are shared with TRBD1. The CDR3 sequence is 15 residues long. Germline V CDR1 and CDR2: SEHNR, FQNEAQ (reference sequence). The V and J ends lost 5 bases and 1 base, in that order; junction bases with no gene match: 4. The DNA for the CDR3 is TGTGCCAGCAGCATTCGGACAGGGGGGAACACTGAAGCTTTCTTT. It yields the protein CASSIRTGGNTEAFF.

This sequence joins TRBV6-5 and TRBJ2-3, with D possibly matching TRBD2 (5 bases). Between the trimmed V and J ends, which lost 0 bases and 5 bases, there was a span of 15 bases. The CDR3 is 16 amino acids. CDR1 and CDR2 (germline): MNHEY, SVGAGI. The CDR3 DNA is TGTGCCAGCAGTTACTCGATCACGGGAAATCAAGATACGCAGTATTTT. Residues: CASSYSITGNQDTQYF.

This clone has only a few counts. The CDR3 protein is CASSEDGTRTNYGYTF. The CDR3 region has the DNA TGTGCCAGCAGTGAAGATGGGACACGGACTAACTATGGCTACACCTTC. The chain combines TRBV2 with TRBJ1-2; possible D gene TRBD1, 6 bases. The germline V and J ends were trimmed by 1 base and 0 bases, with 12 bases remaining between them. Per the germline V gene, CDR1 is SNHLY and CDR2 is FYNNEI. The CDR3 is made up of 16 amino acids. Complete variable domain (other parts from reference TRBV2 and TRBJ1-2): EPEVTQTPSHQVTQMGQEVILRCVPISNHLYFYWYRQILGQKVEFLVSFYNNEISEKSEIFDDQFSVERPDGSNFTLKIRSTKLEDSAMYFCASSEDGTRTNYGYTFGSGTRLTVV.